The 26 T cell receptor beta chains presented below share a single source sample, sequenced in a study of control samples from healthy donors and cancer patients. Data came from immunoSEQ multiplex PCR; TCRdb stores just in-frame clones and leaves some out. The data hold some 140,000 clones, with roughly 89% observed a single time. Sample: blood. These receptors came from a man in his thirties or forties in good health.

This sequence joins TRBV6-5 and TRBJ1-6; D remains unclear. The CDR3 runs to 16 residues. Deletions cut 2 bases from V and 7 bases from J, with 15 bases between. Germline CDR1 and CDR2: MNHEY and SVGAGI. CDR3 residues: CASSYQSTRQNSPLHF. The CDR3 nucleotides are TGTGCCAGCAGTTACCAGTCAACGCGGCAGAATTCACCCCTCCACTTT.

This clone has a single count. This rearrangement joins TRBV27 to TRBJ2-1; D may be TRBD2 (5 bases). This CDR3 comprises 15 residues. V lost 6 bases and J lost 7, with 19 bases in between. Germline values: CDR1 MNHEY, CDR2 SMNVEV (reference sequence). The CDR3 here is CASSPRSGSHNEQFF. As DNA, the CDR3 is TGTGCCAGCAGCCCTCGGAGTGGGAGCCATAATGAGCAGTTCTTC.

The CDR3 region has the DNA TGTGCCAGCAGCTCCGGGACAGGGCAGACCCAGTACTTC. Translating gives CASSSGTGQTQYF. The chain is built from TRBV7-9 and TRBJ2-5; 9 bases map to TRBD1. With V trimmed by 4 bases and J by 6 bases, 3 bases remained unmatched. Germline V CDR1 and CDR2: SEHNR, FQNEAQ (reference sequence). This CDR3 is built from 13 residues.

The J gene is TRBJ1-2, the V gene TRBV2, with TRBD1 matching 7 bases. Germline V gene data show CDR1 as SNHLY and CDR2 as FYNNEI. This CDR3 comprises 12 residues. V shed 8 bases, J shed 5 bases, and the junction held 5 bases outside the gene matches. The CDR3, as DNA: TGTGCCAGCGGACAGGAGGTATATGGCTACACCTTC. It yields the protein CASGQEVYGYTF.

The genes are TRBV10-2 and TRBJ1-3; D uncertain. The CDR3 is 18 amino acids. Germline lookup yields CDR1 WSHSY and CDR2 SAAADI. Deletions cut 1 base from V and 0 bases from J, with 16 bases between. Written as DNA, the CDR3 is TGCGCCAGCAGTGAGTTCGTTGGGCTTAGGAGCTCTGGAAACACCATATATTTT. It specifies CASSEFVGLRSSGNTIYF.

The chain uses TRBV5-4 and TRBJ2-7, with D possibly being TRBD1 (5 bases). The length of the CDR3 is 12 residues. V lost 3 bases and J lost 6, with 10 bases in between. The germline V gene encodes CDR1 SGHNT and CDR2 YYREEE (reference sequence). CDR3 nucleotides: TGTGCCAGCAGCTGGCAGGGAACCGAGCAGTACTTC. It translates to CASSWQGTEQYF.

The V call is TRBV29-1, the J call TRBJ2-3, with 7 positions matching TRBD1. The CDR3 sequence is 13 residues long. V lost 6 bases and J lost 7; bases outside the gene matches: 10. Germline V gene lookup returns CDR1 SQVTM and CDR2 ANQGSEA. CDR3 sequence: CSVDREGAYTQYF. CDR3 coding DNA: TGCAGCGTCGATCGAGAGGGGGCTTATACGCAGTATTTT.

This chain connects TRBV14 to TRBJ2-1, with D unclear. CDR3 length: 12 amino acids. V shed 4 bases and J shed 9 bases, with 10 bases lying between them. CDR1 and CDR2 from the germline V gene are SGHDN and FVKESK. In DNA form, the CDR3 reads TGTGCCAGCAGCCCCTATAGCCGTGAGCAGTTCTTC. Its protein is CASSPYSREQFF.

The count of this clone is one. J is TRBJ2-7 and V is TRBV28, with unresolved D. This CDR3 region has 12 residues. Looked up from germline, CDR1 is MDHEN and CDR2 is SYDVKM. Trimming took 10 bases from V and 6 from J, leaving 16 bases between them. The CDR3 spells CATELTPGEQYF. The CDR3 DNA reads TGTGCCACCGAACTAACCCCGGGCGAGCAGTACTTC.

The J gene is TRBJ2-3, the V gene TRBV10-3; a weak D match, TRBD1 (6 bases). The germline V gene encodes CDR1 ENHRY and CDR2 SYGVKD. The CDR3 runs 13 residues. With 5 bases removed from V and 4 bases from J, the gap between germline ends came to 10 bases. CDR3 bases: TGTGCCATCAGTAGGGGGAGTTCAGATACGCAGTATTTT. This translates into CAISRGSSDTQYF.

J is TRBJ2-1 and V is TRBV7-3, with unresolved D. The germline V and J ends were trimmed by 1 base and 3 bases, with 4 bases remaining between them. The CDR3 loop spans 13 amino acids. CDR1 and CDR2 (germline): SGHTA, FQGTGA. CDR3: CASSLSSYNEQFF. The CDR3 DNA reads as TGTGCCAGCAGCTTAAGCAGCTACAATGAGCAGTTCTTC.

This chain links TRBV7-3 with TRBJ2-1, with D possibly matching TRBD2 (5 bases). The CDR3 has 13 amino acids. Germline V gene lookup returns CDR1 SGHTA and CDR2 FQGTGA. Trimming cost V 1 base and J 9 bases, with 10 bases left between them. CDR3 DNA sequence: TGTGCCAGCAGCTTAATGCGTGAGGGTGAGCAGTTCTTC. Its translation is CASSLMREGEQFF.

The chain carries TRBV11-2 and TRBJ2-3; TRBD1 matches 10 bases. There are 15 residues in the CDR3. Germline V lookup: CDR1 SGHAT, CDR2 FQNNGV. The J segment lost 5 bases and the V segment lost 7 bases, leaving 9 bases of the junction unmatched. The CDR3 is CASISGQGFRDTQYF. The CDR3, as DNA: TGTGCCAGCATTTCGGGACAGGGGTTCAGAGATACGCAGTATTTT.

In DNA form, the CDR3 reads TGTGCCAGCAGCCTTCGTAACGGCGGGGCTCGGAACGAGCAGTACTTC. This sequence encodes CASSLRNGGARNEQYF. This chain uses TRBV28 with TRBJ2-7, with D perhaps TRBD2 (6 bases). Deletions cut 6 bases from V and 5 bases from J, with 23 bases between. Germline CDR1 and CDR2: MDHEN and SYDVKM. The length of the CDR3 is 16 residues.

The chain combines TRBV30 with TRBJ2-3; D might be TRBD1 (5 bases). The CDR3 has 11 residues. V was cut by 6 bases and J by 7 bases, with 11 bases left in between. Germline CDR1 is GTSNPN and CDR2 is SVGIG (reference sequence). The CDR3 nucleotides are TGTGCCTGCACGTCAGGGTATACGCAGTATTTT. It specifies CACTSGYTQYF.

This clone was counted a single time. V is TRBV7-2 and J is TRBJ2-3; no reliable D call. V lost 3 bases to trimming and J lost 4 bases, with 8 bases between them. The length of the CDR3 is 13 residues. Germline-derived CDR1 and CDR2 are SGHTA and FQGNSA. CDR3 nucleotides: TGTGCCAGCAGCTTCTCAATGGCAGATACGCAGTATTTT. Its protein is CASSFSMADTQYF.

The genes are TRBV5-4 and TRBJ2-2; D uncertain. Germline V lookup: CDR1 SGHNT, CDR2 YYREEE (reference sequence). The germline V and J ends were trimmed by 4 bases and 5 bases, with 6 bases remaining between them. The CDR3 has 12 amino acids. In DNA form, the CDR3 reads TGTGCCAGCAGCGTATGGACCGGGGAGCTGTTTTTT. Encoded protein: CASSVWTGELFF.

The CDR3 sequence is CASSQVTRADTQYF. As DNA, the CDR3 is TGTGCCAGCAGCCAAGTGACCCGGGCCGATACGCAGTATTTT. The rearrangement uses TRBV3-1 (or the pseudogene TRBV3-2) and TRBJ2-3, with D unclear. Germline-derived CDR1 and CDR2 are LGHDT and YNNKEL (reference sequence). With 1 base removed from V and 6 bases from J, the gap between germline ends came to 11 bases. The CDR3 is 14 residues long.

A single count supports this clone. The V gene is TRBV5-1, the J gene TRBJ1-1, with D unclear. Between the trimmed V and J ends, which lost 2 bases and 1 base, there was a span of 12 bases. The CDR3 runs to 15 residues. Per germline, CDR1 SGHRS and CDR2 YFSETQ. The CDR3: CASSLGIRGNTEAFF. DNA of the CDR3: TGCGCCAGCAGCTTAGGGATTCGGGGGAACACTGAAGCTTTCTTT.

V gene TRBV15 combines with J gene TRBJ1-1; no firm D call. The CDR3 totals 17 residues. From germline, CDR1 is LNHNV and CDR2 YYDKDF (reference sequence). Trimming left V 1 base short and J 1 base short, with 16 bases between. CDR3 region: CATSRGRAWEENTEAFF. The CDR3 DNA reads TGTGCCACCAGCAGAGGGAGAGCCTGGGAGGAGAACACTGAAGCTTTCTTT.

Comment on this clone: Its ends do not fully match the called genes, so a read error is possible. This chain uses TRBV2 with TRBJ1-1; no firm D call. This CDR3 region has 13 residues. Germline CDR1 and CDR2: SNHLY and FYNNEI. CDR3 DNA sequence: TGTACCAGCAGTGACGAGAGGAACACTGAAGCTTTCTTT. Its protein is CTSSDERNTEAFF.

The rearrangement joins TRBV29-1 to TRBJ2-2; D assignment may be TRBD1 or TRBD2 (7 bases each). The CDR3 length is 15 residues. The V gene lost 7 bases and the J gene lost 5 bases, with 20 bases spanning the gap. In germline, CDR1 is SQVTM, CDR2 ANQGSEA. The CDR3 region is CSAQGEGVWTGELFF. CDR3 nucleotide sequence: TGCAGCGCCCAGGGGGAGGGTGTATGGACCGGGGAGCTGTTTTTT.

The rearrangement joins TRBV28 to TRBJ2-1; D tentatively reads TRBD1 or TRBD2 (5 bases each). V shed 8 bases and J shed 10 bases, with 27 bases lying between them. In germline, CDR1 is MDHEN, CDR2 SYDVKM. The CDR3 consists of 16 residues. CDR3 sequence (DNA): TGTGCCAGCCAAGTCTTCGGGGCGAAGGGACGTCACGAGCAGTTCTTC. Protein: CASQVFGAKGRHEQFF.

The chain links TRBV5-1 to TRBJ1-2, with D unclear. V dropped 2 bases and J dropped 2 bases, with 7 bases sitting between them. This CDR3 region has 13 residues. Germline CDR1 is SGHRS and CDR2 is YFSETQ. CDR3 region: CASSLSQNYGYTF. The CDR3 nucleotides read TGCGCCAGCAGCTTATCACAGAACTATGGCTACACCTTC. Looking up the rest from reference TRBV5-1 and TRBJ1-2 gives the full variable domain: KAGVTQTPRYLIKTRGQQVTLSCSPISGHRSVSWYQQTPGQGLQFLFEYFSETQRNKGNFPGRFSGRQFSNSRSEMNVSTLELGDSALYLCASSLSQNYGYTFGSGTRLTVV.

The J gene is TRBJ2-1, the V gene TRBV28; no clear D. The CDR3 extends over 14 amino acids. Germline V gives CDR1 MDHEN, CDR2 SYDVKM. V was clipped by 2 bases and J by 5 bases, with 10 bases between them. The CDR3 here is CASSLPTKNNEQFF. Written as DNA, the CDR3 is TGTGCCAGCAGTTTACCGACAAAGAACAATGAGCAGTTCTTC.

This rearrangement joins TRBV5-1 to TRBJ2-7; TRBD1 aligns across 8 bases. This CDR3 comprises 15 residues. J lost 3 bases, V lost 0 bases, and 5 bases had no gene match. Per the germline V gene, CDR1 is SGHRS and CDR2 is YFSETQ. In DNA form, the CDR3 reads TGCGCCAGCAGCTTGGTACAGGGGGGAAACTACGAGCAGTACTTC. Translating it yields CASSLVQGGNYEQYF.